This is a list of T cell receptor beta chains from one sample in a study of chemoradiotherapy in HPV16-positive cancers. TCRdb's copy holds only in-frame clones and misses some; the assay was immunoSEQ multiplex PCR. The sample records approximately 20,000 clones, around 87% being singletons. This specimen was blood, taken from a patient who underwent chemoradiotherapy. These receptors all come from a human donor with HPV-associated anogenital cancer. The CDR3 runs from the conserved cysteine through the conserved F or W. A D gene is named only where the DNA matches it firmly. Clone size is shown for a subset of rows, as once, few, many or a class of expanded clone.

J gene: TRBJ2-4; clone size: NA; D gene: NA; V gene: TRBV5-8; CDR3 protein: CASSWEFAKNIQYF; CDR3 DNA: TGTGCCAGCAGCTGGGAGTTTGCCAAAAACATTCAGTACTTC
J gene: TRBJ2-3; clone size: NA; D gene: TRBD1; V gene: TRBV9; CDR3 protein: CASSVGDRETDTQYF; CDR3 DNA: TGTGCCAGCAGCGTAGGGGACAGGGAAACAGATACGCAGTATTTT
J gene: TRBJ1-6; clone size: NA; D gene: TRBD1; V gene: TRBV25-1; CDR3 protein: CASSQKTGFDSPLHF; CDR3 DNA: TGTGCCAGCAGTCAAAAGACAGGGTTTGATTCACCCCTCCACTTT
J gene: TRBJ1-2; clone size: NA; D gene: NA; V gene: TRBV7-9; CDR3 protein: CASSLGARSF; CDR3 DNA: TGTGCCAGCAGCTTAGGCGCCCGTTCCTTC
J gene: TRBJ2-5; clone size: NA; D gene: NA; V gene: TRBV5-4; CDR3 protein: CASSFRRRGQETQYF; CDR3 DNA: TGTGCCAGCAGCTTTCGTCGGAGAGGGCAAGAGACCCAGTACTTC
J gene: TRBJ1-5; clone size: few; D gene: NA; V gene: TRBV19; CDR3 protein: CASSLNHQPQHF; CDR3 DNA: TGTGCCAGTAGTCTCAACCACCAGCCCCAGCATTTT
J gene: TRBJ2-5; clone size: NA; D gene: NA; V gene: TRBV2; CDR3 protein: CASSDGVVETQYF; CDR3 DNA: TGTGCCAGCAGTGATGGGGTTGTTGAGACCCAGTACTTC
J gene: TRBJ2-1; clone size: NA; D gene: NA; V gene: TRBV19; CDR3 protein: CASNRGNYNEQFF; CDR3 DNA: TGTGCCAGTAATCGCGGGAATTACAATGAGCAGTTCTTC
J gene: TRBJ2-1; clone size: NA; D gene: NA; V gene: TRBV10-1; CDR3 protein: CASSEFLGNEQFF; CDR3 DNA: TGCGCCAGCAGTGAGTTCCTGGGGAATGAGCAGTTCTTC
J gene: TRBJ2-7; clone size: NA; D gene: NA; V gene: TRBV6-5; CDR3 protein: CATRPTRATYEQYF; CDR3 DNA: TGTGCCACCCGCCCAACTCGAGCTACCTACGAGCAGTACTTC
J gene: TRBJ2-5; clone size: once; D gene: NA; V gene: TRBV19; CDR3 protein: CASSIAGETQYF; CDR3 DNA: TGTGCCAGTAGTATAGCCGGGGAGACCCAGTACTTC
J gene: TRBJ2-7; clone size: few; D gene: NA; V gene: TRBV9; CDR3 protein: CASSLRERYEQYF; CDR3 DNA: TGTGCCAGCAGCCTCCGGGAGCGCTACGAGCAGTACTTC
J gene: TRBJ1-5; clone size: NA; D gene: TRBD1; V gene: TRBV5-8; CDR3 protein: CASSAQGAASNQPQHF; CDR3 DNA: TGTGCCAGCAGCGCACAGGGGGCGGCGAGCAATCAGCCCCAGCATTTT
J gene: TRBJ1-2; clone size: NA; D gene: NA; V gene: TRBV5-6; CDR3 protein: CASSLDNTNYGYTF; CDR3 DNA: TGTGCCAGCAGCTTGGATAACACTAACTATGGCTACACCTTC
J gene: TRBJ2-1; clone size: NA; D gene: NA; V gene: TRBV7-2; CDR3 protein: CASSLARGSYNEQFF; CDR3 DNA: TGTGCCAGCAGCTTAGCGCGGGGATCCTACAATGAGCAGTTCTTC
J gene: TRBJ2-2; clone size: NA; D gene: TRBD2; V gene: TRBV9; CDR3 protein: CASSRSGRTGNTGELFF; CDR3 DNA: TGTGCCAGCAGCCGTAGCGGGCGGACGGGGAACACCGGGGAGCTGTTTTTT
J gene: TRBJ1-5; clone size: NA; D gene: NA; V gene: TRBV28; CDR3 protein: CASSSDRPQHF; CDR3 DNA: TGTGCCAGCAGTTCCGACCGGCCCCAGCATTTT
J gene: TRBJ1-5; clone size: NA; D gene: TRBD1; V gene: TRBV7-2; CDR3 protein: CASSKPGQGSNQPQHF; CDR3 DNA: TGTGCCAGCAGCAAACCGGGACAGGGGAGCAATCAGCCCCAGCATTTT
J gene: TRBJ2-3; clone size: NA; D gene: NA; V gene: TRBV13; CDR3 protein: CASSLTETDTQYF; CDR3 DNA: TGTGCCAGCAGCTTAACTGAGACAGATACGCAGTATTTT
J gene: TRBJ1-2; clone size: NA; D gene: NA; V gene: TRBV6-4; CDR3 protein: CASSGPVSGYTF; CDR3 DNA: TGTGCCAGCAGTGGGCCAGTATCTGGCTACACCTTC
J gene: TRBJ2-7; clone size: NA; D gene: NA; V gene: TRBV7-2; CDR3 protein: CASSLDFYEQYF; CDR3 DNA: TGTGCCAGCAGCTTAGATTTCTACGAGCAGTACTTC
J gene: TRBJ2-1; clone size: once; D gene: NA; V gene: TRBV7-6; CDR3 protein: CASSFRQNEQFF; CDR3 DNA: TGTGCCAGCAGCTTTCGACAGAATGAGCAGTTCTTC
J gene: TRBJ1-4; clone size: NA; D gene: NA; V gene: TRBV28; CDR3 protein: CASSSNREKLFF; CDR3 DNA: TGTGCCAGCAGCAGCAACCGTGAAAAACTGTTTTTT
J gene: TRBJ2-7; clone size: few; D gene: NA; V gene: TRBV7-9; CDR3 protein: CASSLSGISYEQYF; CDR3 DNA: TGTGCCAGCAGCTTATCGGGCATTTCCTACGAGCAGTACTTC
J gene: TRBJ2-7; clone size: NA; D gene: TRBD1; V gene: TRBV7-2; CDR3 protein: CASRKGARTGFHEQYF; CDR3 DNA: TGTGCCAGCAGAAAAGGGGCTCGGACAGGGTTCCACGAGCAGTACTTC
J gene: TRBJ1-1; clone size: NA; D gene: TRBD1; V gene: TRBV5-1; CDR3 protein: CASSLDGQGRKAFF; CDR3 DNA: TGCGCCAGCAGCTTGGATGGACAGGGGAGAAAAGCTTTCTTT
J gene: TRBJ2-4; clone size: NA; D gene: NA; V gene: TRBV7-9; CDR3 protein: CASSLWDILGEDIQYF; CDR3 DNA: TGTGCCAGCAGCTTATGGGACATCCTGGGGGAAGACATTCAGTACTTC
J gene: TRBJ2-5; clone size: NA; D gene: NA; V gene: TRBV11-3; CDR3 protein: CASSLPPGETQYF; CDR3 DNA: TGTGCCAGCAGCTTACCCCCCGGCGAGACCCAGTACTTC
J gene: TRBJ1-4; clone size: NA; D gene: NA; V gene: TRBV10-3; CDR3 protein: CAISESIWDEKLFF; CDR3 DNA: TGTGCCATCAGTGAGTCGATCTGGGATGAAAAACTGTTTTTT
J gene: TRBJ1-2; clone size: NA; D gene: NA; V gene: TRBV28; CDR3 protein: CASSIRDGFYGYTF; CDR3 DNA: TGTGCCAGCAGTATCCGGGACGGATTCTATGGCTACACCTTC
J gene: TRBJ2-1; clone size: NA; D gene: TRBD2; V gene: TRBV7-7; CDR3 protein: CASSFGTSGRNEQFF; CDR3 DNA: TGTGCTAGCAGCTTCGGGACTAGCGGGAGGAATGAGCAGTTCTTC
J gene: TRBJ1-2; clone size: NA; D gene: NA; V gene: TRBV5-1; CDR3 protein: CASSFGQESSNYGYTF; CDR3 DNA: TGCGCCAGCAGCTTTGGGCAGGAGTCTTCTAACTATGGCTACACCTTC
J gene: TRBJ2-5; clone size: NA; D gene: NA; V gene: TRBV7-2; CDR3 protein: CASSFGGRETQYF; CDR3 DNA: TGTGCCAGCAGCTTCGGTGGACGGGAGACCCAGTACTTC
J gene: TRBJ2-7; clone size: once; D gene: TRBD2; V gene: TRBV5-3; CDR3 protein: CARSGRRSREGNYEQYF; CDR3 DNA: TGTGCCAGAAGCGGCCGCCGATCGCGGGAGGGCAACTACGAGCAGTACTTC
J gene: TRBJ2-7; clone size: once; D gene: TRBD1; V gene: TRBV5-8; CDR3 protein: CASSPGQGLDSYEQYF; CDR3 DNA: TGTGCCAGCAGCCCCGGACAGGGACTTGACTCCTACGAGCAGTACTTC
J gene: TRBJ1-3; clone size: NA; D gene: NA; V gene: TRBV5-6; CDR3 protein: CASSFRGPLNTIYF; CDR3 DNA: TGTGCCAGCAGCTTCAGGGGACCGCTAAACACCATATATTTT
J gene: TRBJ1-5; clone size: NA; D gene: TRBD1; V gene: TRBV2; CDR3 protein: CASTTDRGPFQPQHF; CDR3 DNA: TGTGCCAGCACTACGGACAGGGGGCCTTTTCAGCCCCAGCATTTT
J gene: TRBJ1-5; clone size: NA; D gene: NA; V gene: TRBV7-3; CDR3 protein: CASSPNTNQPQHF; CDR3 DNA: TGTGCCAGCAGTCCCAATACTAATCAGCCCCAGCATTTT
J gene: TRBJ2-5; clone size: NA; D gene: NA; V gene: TRBV9; CDR3 protein: CASSPQAGETQYF; CDR3 DNA: TGTGCCAGCAGCCCACAAGCCGGAGAGACCCAGTACTTC
J gene: TRBJ2-4; clone size: NA; D gene: NA; V gene: TRBV25-1; CDR3 protein: CASSETQGGIQYF; CDR3 DNA: TGTGCCAGCAGTGAAACACAGGGTGGCATTCAGTACTTC
J gene: TRBJ1-1; clone size: NA; D gene: NA; V gene: TRBV4-3; CDR3 protein: CASSQESGRNTEAFF; CDR3 DNA: TGCGCCAGCAGCCAAGAATCGGGACGGAACACTGAAGCTTTCTTT
J gene: TRBJ1-3; clone size: NA; D gene: NA; V gene: TRBV5-8; CDR3 protein: CASSLAHRRPSSGNTIYF; CDR3 DNA: TGTGCCAGCAGCTTGGCCCACCGGAGGCCCTCCTCTGGAAACACCATATATTTT
J gene: TRBJ2-7; clone size: NA; D gene: NA; V gene: TRBV7-8; CDR3 protein: CASSLLGDTYEQYF; CDR3 DNA: TGTGCCAGCAGCTTACTCGGTGACACCTACGAGCAGTACTTC
J gene: TRBJ2-2; clone size: NA; D gene: NA; V gene: TRBV14; CDR3 protein: CASRPQDTGELFF; CDR3 DNA: TGTGCCAGCAGGCCCCAAGATACCGGGGAGCTGTTTTTT